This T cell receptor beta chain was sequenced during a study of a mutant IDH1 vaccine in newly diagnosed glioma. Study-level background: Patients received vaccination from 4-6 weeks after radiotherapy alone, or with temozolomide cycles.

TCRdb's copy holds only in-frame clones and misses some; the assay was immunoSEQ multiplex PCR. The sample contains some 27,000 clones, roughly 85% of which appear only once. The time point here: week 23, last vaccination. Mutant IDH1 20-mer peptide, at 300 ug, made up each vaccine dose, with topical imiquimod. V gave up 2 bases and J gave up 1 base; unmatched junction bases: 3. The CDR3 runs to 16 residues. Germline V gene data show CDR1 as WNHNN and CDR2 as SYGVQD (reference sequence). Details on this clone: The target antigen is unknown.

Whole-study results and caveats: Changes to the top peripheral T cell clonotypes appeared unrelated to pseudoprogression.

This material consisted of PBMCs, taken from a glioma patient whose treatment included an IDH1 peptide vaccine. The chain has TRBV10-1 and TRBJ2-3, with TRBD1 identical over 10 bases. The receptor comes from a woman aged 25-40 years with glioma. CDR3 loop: CASSEDRGLGTDTQYF. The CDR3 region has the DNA TGCGCCAGCAGTGAGGACAGGGGGCTTGGCACAGATACGCAGTATTTT.